These T cell receptor beta chains were read from a single sample in a study of OX40 agonist ivuxolimab in advanced cancers. The method was immunoSEQ multiplex PCR; TCRdb's version includes in-frame clones alone and lacks a portion of them. Here the sample spans 70,000 or so clones, just over 85% being singletons. Sequencing used CD4+ or CD8+ T cells sorted from blood, obtained in a trial of the OX40 agonist ivuxolimab. These receptor sequences come from an adult with an advanced solid tumor such as melanoma, head and neck, liver or kidney cancer. The CDR3 runs from the conserved cysteine through the conserved F or W. A D gene is named only where the DNA matches it firmly. For some rows the clone size is stated as once, few or many, or as a class when expanded; others skip it.

>TRBV15|.|TRBJ1-4|.
TGTGCCACCAGCAGAGATGCAGGTGGGGGAAGGGAAAAACTGTTTTTT
CATSRDAGGGREKLFF
>TRBV29-1|.|TRBJ2-7|TRBD1
TGCAGCGTTAAACAGACAGGGCGAGAGTCCTACGAGCAGTACTTC
CSVKQTGRESYEQYF
>TRBV7-3|.|TRBJ1-3|.
TGTGCCAGCAGCTTAGGGACACCGAGCTCTGGAAACACCATATATTTT
CASSLGTPSSGNTIYF
>TRBV19|.|TRBJ1-5|.
TGTGCCAGTAGTTCCGCCAGGGAGGTCGGCAATCAGCCCCAGCATTTT
CASSSAREVGNQPQHF
>TRBV4-2|.|TRBJ1-1|TRBD1
TGTGCCAGCAGCCAAGAAGCCTACCAGGGGGCGTCATCGCGAGCTTTCTTT
CASSQEAYQGASSRAFF
>TRBV6-5|.|TRBJ1-1|TRBD1
TGTGCCAGCAGTTACTCACAGGGGGCGGAGAACACTGAAGCTTTCTTT
CASSYSQGAENTEAFF
>TRBV5-3|.|TRBJ2-3|.
TGTGCCAGAAGCTTGTATTCCGGACAGGGGGCGGCCCGTCTAGCGGGAGGGCGGGGAGATACGCAGTATTTT
CARSLYSGQGAARLAGGRGDTQYF
>TRBV4-3|.|TRBJ2-1|.
TGCGCCAGCAGCCAAGAGCCGGGAAGCCGCTACAATGAGCAGTTCTTC
CASSQEPGSRYNEQFF
>TRBV7-6|.|TRBJ2-3|TRBD2
TGTGCCAGCAGCCAGCGGCCTAGCGGGGGGGTCGTTACAGATACGCAGTATTTT
CASSQRPSGGVVTDTQYF
>TRBV2|.|TRBJ1-2|.
TGTGCCAGCAGTGTTGATATCCCCCGGGGCGATGGCTACACCTTC
CASSVDIPRGDGYTF
>TRBV21-1|.|TRBJ2-7|.
TGTGCCAGCCTCACCAGGTCCTACGAGCAGTACTTC
CASLTRSYEQYF
>TRBV7-9|few|TRBJ2-7|.
TGTGCCAGCAGCACTTCGTACGAGCAGTACTTC
CASSTSYEQYF
>TRBV28|.|TRBJ2-1|.
TGTGCCAGCGGCCTCGGGTCGAACAATGAGCAGTTCTTC
CASGLGSNNEQFF
>TRBV5-1|.|TRBJ1-5|.
TGCGCCAGCGGGATCAGGGGTGTGAATCAGCCCCAGCATTTT
CASGIRGVNQPQHF
>TRBV28|.|TRBJ2-7|.
TGTGCCAGCAGTTATTATCGGGCAGGGTCCCACTTTACATCCTACGAGCAGTACTTC
CASSYYRAGSHFTSYEQYF
>TRBV7-3|.|TRBJ2-3|.
TGTGCCAGCAGCGCCCGGGACAAAAGAGATACGCAGTATTTT
CASSARDKRDTQYF
>TRBV9|.|TRBJ2-7|.
TGTGCCAGCAGCGTAGGTCCGGGGCAGGGCCTCGGGGAGCAGTACTTC
CASSVGPGQGLGEQYF
>TRBV28|few|TRBJ1-2|.
TGTGCCAGCACTCCCAGGGCGGGAGGCTACACCTTC
CASTPRAGGYTF
>TRBV30|.|TRBJ1-2|.
TGTGCCTGGAGTCCCGTCCCTAACTATGGCTACACCTTC
CAWSPVPNYGYTF
>TRBV5-1|once|TRBJ1-1|TRBD1
TGCGCCAGCAGCTTGGTGGCAGGGGGGAACACTGAAGCTTTCTTT
CASSLVAGGNTEAFF
>TRBV2|.|TRBJ1-2|TRBD1
TGTGCCAGCGGGACAGGGGGTGGCTACACCTTC
CASGTGGGYTF
>TRBV5-6|.|TRBJ2-7|.
TGTGCCAGCAGCTTGACAGGGACCTACGAGCAGTACTTC
CASSLTGTYEQYF
>TRBV4-3|.|TRBJ2-3|TRBD2
TGCGCCAGCAGCCAAGGACCGGGGACTAGCGGGGATACGCAGTATTTT
CASSQGPGTSGDTQYF
>TRBV5-1|.|TRBJ2-7|.
TGCGCCAGCAGCCTCGGCACCTACGAGCAGTACTTC
CASSLGTYEQYF
>TRBV7-8|few|TRBJ1-4|TRBD1
TGTGCCAGCAGCCTACAGGGGGCTTTGGCTAATGAAAAACTGTTTTTT
CASSLQGALANEKLFF
>TRBV4-1|.|TRBJ2-1|TRBD1
TGCGCCAGCAGCCAGGATTCCGCCAACCCAGGGGGCCTCTCCTACAATGAGCAGTTCTTC
CASSQDSANPGGLSYNEQFF
>TRBV5-6|.|TRBJ1-2|.
TGTGCCAGCAGCTTGGGTGACAGATCTTATGGCTACACCTTC
CASSLGDRSYGYTF
>TRBV15|.|TRBJ1-5|.
TGTGCCACCAGCAGAGTCCTACAGGGAAGCAATCAGCCCCAGCATTTT
CATSRVLQGSNQPQHF
>TRBV9|.|TRBJ2-5|TRBD2
TGTGCCAGCAGCGTAGGACTAGCGGGGGTTAGCCAAGAGACCCAGTACTTC
CASSVGLAGVSQETQYF
>TRBV18|.|TRBJ1-1|.
TGTGCCACTTCAAGGGAGGGAGGGACTGAAGCTTTCTTT
CATSREGGTEAFF
>TRBV9|few|TRBJ2-7|.
TGTGCCAGCAGCGCTGCTGGGTTCTACGAGCAGTACTTC
CASSAAGFYEQYF
>TRBV28|.|TRBJ2-5|.
TGTGCCAGCAGTAATAACATTCTCTCAGCCTACCTTGGAGAGACCCAGTACTTC
CASSNNILSAYLGETQYF
>TRBV5-6|.|TRBJ2-1|.
TGTGCCAGCAGCCTGGGGACTTCGCAGTTCTTC
CASSLGTSQFF
>TRBV19|once|TRBJ2-7|TRBD1
TGTGCCAGTAGTCTTAGGACAGGGGCCTACGAGCAGTACTTT
CASSLRTGAYEQYF
>TRBV7-3|.|TRBJ2-3|.
TGTGCCAGCAGCTTAGGGGGGCAGGGTCCTCCTAGCGCAGATACGCAGTATTTT
CASSLGGQGPPSADTQYF
>TRBV9|.|TRBJ2-1|TRBD2
TGTGCCAGCAGCGTAGACGAGCGGGGGGCCAGATACAATGAGCAGTTCTTC
CASSVDERGARYNEQFF
>TRBV28|.|TRBJ1-4|TRBD1
TGTGCCAGCGGCGAACCTCCGGGGACAGACAATGAAAAACTGTTTTTT
CASGEPPGTDNEKLFF
>TRBV2|once|TRBJ2-5|.
TGTGCCAGCGGGCTAGAGGTCATAGGTGCGACCCAGTACTTC
CASGLEVIGATQYF
>TRBV7-9|.|TRBJ2-7|.
TGTGCCAGCAGCTTAGCAGGAACAGGGATCTACGAGCAGTACTTC
CASSLAGTGIYEQYF
>TRBV6-5|.|TRBJ2-7|.
TGTGCCAGCAGGCCCGGCAGGGTACTGTCCTACGAGCAGTACTTC
CASRPGRVLSYEQYF
>TRBV7-3|.|TRBJ2-3|TRBD2
TGTGCCAGCAGCTTAAAGGTCGGGGGGACCACAGATACGCAGTATTTT
CASSLKVGGTTDTQYF
>TRBV6-1|.|TRBJ1-1|.
TGTGCCAGCAGTGGCTCGGGACGCGGAGGGACTGAAGCTTTCTTT
CASSGSGRGGTEAFF
>TRBV2|.|TRBJ1-4|.
TGTGCCAGCGGATCCCCCGTCGACAAACACACACCAACTAATGAAAAACTGTTTTTT
CASGSPVDKHTPTNEKLFF
>TRBV6-5|.|TRBJ1-1|.
TGTGCCAGCAGTTTCCTACCCGGGGGGAACACTGAAGCTTTCTTT
CASSFLPGGNTEAFF
>TRBV5-6|.|TRBJ1-2|TRBD1
TGTGCCAGCAGCTCCCCTGGGACAGGGCCTTCGGCTGGCTACACCTTC
CASSSPGTGPSAGYTF
>TRBV9|.|TRBJ2-1|TRBD1
TGTGCCAGCAGCGTACAAGGGACAGTTGGGCATGAGCAGTTCTTC
CASSVQGTVGHEQFF
>TRBV5-4|.|TRBJ2-7|.
TGTGCCAGCAGCTTTGGGAGGCCCCCATCTGGTGAGCAGTACTTC
CASSFGRPPSGEQYF
>TRBV5-1|.|TRBJ1-1|TRBD1
TGCGCCAGCAGCGGTCCCGGGACAGGGACTGAAGCTTTCTTT
CASSGPGTGTEAFF
>TRBV6-5|few|TRBJ1-2|TRBD1
TGTGCCAGCAGCTCTACAGGGGGCTGGTATGGCTACACCTTC
CASSSTGGWYGYTF
>TRBV5-1|.|TRBJ2-5|.
TGCGCCAGCAGCTTGGTTCCAGTATGGAGGGAGACCCAGTACTTC
CASSLVPVWRETQYF
>TRBV28|.|TRBJ2-3|.
TGTGCCAGCCATCTCGGGGGGCAGCCAGATACGCAGTATTTT
CASHLGGQPDTQYF
>TRBV5-1|.|TRBJ2-5|TRBD2
TGCGCCAGCAGCTTGGGGCTAGCGGGAGTAGTGGAAGAGACCCAGTACTTC
CASSLGLAGVVEETQYF
>TRBV2|.|TRBJ2-3|TRBD2
TGTGCCAGCAGTGACGGGGGGACCCGCACAGATACGCAGTATTTT
CASSDGGTRTDTQYF
>TRBV7-2|.|TRBJ1-5|.
TGTGCCAGCAGTCCCCAGGCGAATAGCAATCAGCCCCAGCATTTT
CASSPQANSNQPQHF
>TRBV11-2|.|TRBJ1-6|.
TGTGCCAGCAGCTTATCAGGCTACAATTCACCCCTCCACTTT
CASSLSGYNSPLHF